A selection of T cell receptor beta chains follows, all from one sample in a study of Ad26.COV2.S vaccination and SARS-CoV-2 variants. Sequencing used immunoSEQ multiplex PCR; TCRdb keeps in-frame clones, though not all of them. The data contain roughly 700,000 clones, roughly 90% of them singletons. The sequencing here drew on peripheral blood, taken in a trial of Ad26.COV2.S vaccine versus placebo. These receptors originate from a person aged 18 to 65 who received the Ad26.COV2.S COVID-19 vaccine or a placebo. The CDR3 runs from the conserved cysteine through the conserved F or W. D genes are given only for firm matches. Some rows mark clone size as missing; the rest say once, few, many or name a class of expanded clone.

d_call,j_call,cdr3_length,v_call,clone_size,cdr3_aa,cdr3_nt
NA,TRBJ1-6,14,TRBV19,NA,CASSMAEGDSPLHF,TGTGCCAGTAGTATGGCGGAGGGGGATTCACCCCTCCACTTT
NA,TRBJ2-3,15,TRBV7-6,NA,CASSFGSLSTDTQYF,TGTGCCAGCAGCTTTGGGTCACTAAGCACAGATACGCAGTATTTT
NA,TRBJ2-3,12,TRBV2,NA,CASSQTTDTQYF,TGTGCCAGCAGTCAGACCACAGATACGCAGTATTTT
NA,TRBJ2-7,14,TRBV6-1,NA,CASSEAFNSYEQYF,TGTGCCAGCAGTGAAGCGTTTAATTCCTACGAGCAGTACTTC
NA,TRBJ1-2,16,TRBV6-1,NA,CASSEMIGRGNYGYTF,TGTGCCAGCAGTGAAATGATAGGCAGAGGTAACTATGGCTACACCTTC
NA,TRBJ1-1,12,TRBV12-3/TRBV12-4,NA,CASSYGGGETFF,TGTGCCAGCAGTTACGGAGGGGGGGAAACTTTCTTT
TRBD1,TRBJ1-4,15,TRBV6-9,NA,CASSFTGQSNEKLFF,TGTGCCAGCAGTTTTACGGGACAGAGTAATGAAAAACTGTTTTTT
TRBD1,TRBJ1-3,14,TRBV2,NA,CASRQGASGNTIYF,TGTGCCAGCAGGCAGGGGGCCTCTGGAAACACCATATATTTT
NA,TRBJ1-6,15,TRBV9,NA,CASSVVSGEGSPLHF,TGTGCCAGCAGCGTAGTAAGTGGGGAGGGTTCACCCCTCCACTTT
NA,TRBJ2-2,12,TRBV21-1,NA,CASSRGTGELFF,TGTGCCAGCAGCAGGGGAACCGGGGAGCTGTTTTTT
TRBD1,TRBJ1-5,15,TRBV19,NA,CASKIRDSFNQPQHF,TGTGCCAGTAAAATTCGGGACAGCTTCAATCAGCCCCAGCATTTT
NA,TRBJ1-1,16,TRBV6-2/TRBV6-3,NA,CASSYPEATINTEAFF,TGTGCCAGCAGTTACCCGGAAGCCACGATTAACACTGAAGCTTTCTTT
NA,TRBJ2-3,14,TRBV9,NA,CASSVARITDTQYF,TGTGCCAGCAGCGTAGCTCGGATCACAGATACGCAGTATTTT
TRBD2,TRBJ2-1,14,TRBV9,few,CASSVGGVAGEQFF,TGTGCCAGCAGCGTAGGCGGGGTAGCGGGAGAGCAGTTCTTC
NA,TRBJ1-2,15,TRBV9,NA,CASSPPGAQPWGYTF,TGTGCCAGCAGCCCCCCGGGAGCCCAACCTTGGGGCTACACCTTC
NA,TRBJ2-2,11,TRBV6-5,few,CASSYVGELFF,TGTGCCAGCAGTTATGTCGGGGAGCTGTTTTTT
NA,TRBJ1-2,12,TRBV19,NA,CASSIEGAGYTF,TGTGCCAGTAGTATAGAAGGGGCAGGCTACACCTTC
NA,TRBJ2-7,13,TRBV5-6,NA,CASRVDRGYEQYF,TGTGCCAGCAGAGTGGACCGGGGGTACGAGCAGTACTTC
NA,TRBJ2-7,13,TRBV9,NA,CASSVEAGGEQYF,TGTGCCAGCAGCGTAGAGGCAGGCGGAGAGCAGTACTTC
TRBD2,TRBJ2-7,15,TRBV5-4,few,CASSFRGGGAYEQYF,TGTGCCAGCAGCTTCAGGGGCGGGGGGGCCTACGAGCAGTACTTC
TRBD2,TRBJ2-1,15,TRBV7-9,NA,CASSQTGLAIPEQFF,TGTGCCAGCAGCCAGACGGGACTAGCGATACCCGAGCAGTTCTTC
NA,TRBJ2-6,17,TRBV30,NA,CAWRGVGGIPGANVLTF,TGTGCCTGGAGAGGGGTTGGGGGTATTCCTGGGGCCAACGTCCTGACTTTC
NA,TRBJ1-4,15,TRBV5-5,NA,CASSLRGGFNEKLFF,TGTGCCAGCAGCCTCCGGGGGGGTTTTAATGAAAAACTGTTTTTT
NA,TRBJ2-2,13,TRBV5-8,NA,CASSLDGTGELFF,TGTGCCAGCAGCTTGGATGGGACCGGGGAGCTGTTTTTT